This T cell receptor (beta chain) is drawn from a study of T cells in Graves' hyperthyroidism and ophthalmopathy. Amplification targeted TCR beta CDR3 regions from RNA transcripts. The study used the HTBI primer set for a first-round RT-PCR of the TCR CDR3. TCRdb reprocessed the multiplex PCR reads via MiXCR and lists one record per CDR3 protein. The sample consists of about 640,000 distinct CDR3 sequences, about 20% of them appearing once. The germline V gene has CDR1 SGHVS and CDR2 FNYEAQ. The CDR3 has 14 residues. The V gene lost 1 base and the J gene lost 8 bases, with 12 bases spanning the gap. This clonotype was counted many times.

The chain couples TRBV7-6 to TRBJ2-1; D not certain. The sequence came from a man aged 25-45 years with Graves' ophthalmopathy. The sample comprised blood. The chain's CDR3 is CASSLVGQVDEQFF. As DNA, the CDR3 is TGTGCCAGCAGCTTAGTAGGCCAGGTGGATGAGCAGTTCTTC.